These 23 T cell receptor beta chains were sequenced from one sample in a study of blood T cell repertoires in COVID-19. Measured with immunoSEQ multiplex PCR; TCRdb has only the in-frame clones, and not every one. Among under 90,000 clones, about 80% were seen once, and the ten largest hold approximately 12%. The sample comprised peripheral blood. The receptor source for this set is a human donor in a cohort sampled during active COVID-19.

The V gene is TRBV9, the J gene TRBJ2-3; 10 bases are shared with TRBD1. J gave up 4 bases and V 0 bases, and 11 bases lay outside the gene matches. Germline V gene lookup returns CDR1 SGDLS and CDR2 YYNGEE. The CDR3 extends over 18 amino acids. CDR3 in DNA: TGTGCCAGCAGCGTAGCTACCCCGGGACAGGGGATTTCAGATACGCAGTATTTT. Amino acid sequence: CASSVATPGQGISDTQYF. The full variable domain, with the rest looked up from reference TRBV9 and TRBJ2-3, is DSGVTQTPKHLITATGQRVTLRCSPRSGDLSVYWYQQSLDQGLQFLIQYYNGEERAKGNILERFSAQQFPDLHSELNLSSLELGDSALYFCASSVATPGQGISDTQYFGPGTRLTVL.

The chain joins TRBV5-4 to TRBJ1-3; D gene uncertain. Germline V gene lookup returns CDR1 SGHNT and CDR2 YYREEE (reference sequence). V lost 0 bases to trimming and J lost 3 bases, with 10 bases between them. The CDR3 totals 15 residues. CDR3 in DNA: TGTGCCAGCAGCTTGGCAGGAAGCGGTGGAAACACCATATATTTT. Translation gives CASSLAGSGGNTIYF.

This clone is a singleton in its sample. J is TRBJ2-5 and V is TRBV7-8; D is unresolved. The CDR3 length is 11 residues. CDR1 SGHVS and CDR2 FQNEAQ come from the germline V gene. Trimming took off 6 bases at V and 5 bases at J, with 7 bases between the two ends. CDR3 in DNA: TGTGCCAGCAGTCCCCGGGAGACCCAGTACTTC. Its protein is CASSPRETQYF.

This chain uses TRBV7-2 with TRBJ2-7, with 9 bases fitting TRBD2. Germline CDR1 is SGHTA and CDR2 is FQGNSA. V gave up 1 base and J gave up 2 bases; unmatched junction bases: 3. The CDR3 has 15 amino acids. The CDR3 is CASSLGSGSPYEQYV. CDR3 bases: TGTGCCAGCAGCTTAGGTAGCGGGAGCCCCTACGAGCAGTACGTC.

The J gene is TRBJ1-5, the V gene TRBV7-8; D is possibly TRBD1 (6 bases). Germline values: CDR1 SGHVS, CDR2 FQNEAQ. CDR3 length: 17 residues. Trimming left V 2 bases short and J 6 bases short, with 20 bases between. The CDR3 is CASSLRGGGPRGQPQHF. CDR3 nucleotides: TGTGCCAGCAGCTTACGGGGAGGGGGTCCCCGAGGTCAGCCCCAGCATTTT.

V gene TRBV7-8 combines with J gene TRBJ1-4; 7 nucleotides agree with TRBD1. CDR3 size: 14 residues. Germline loops: CDR1 SGHVS, CDR2 FQNEAQ. V lost 7 bases, J lost 6 bases, and 8 bases stayed unmatched. As DNA, the CDR3 is TGTGCCAGCACCTTCAGGGGGTCGCATGAAAAACTGTTTTTT. Encoded protein: CASTFRGSHEKLFF.

This clone was observed once. The chain employs TRBV13 and TRBJ2-3; TRBD2 agrees at 12 bases. The ends lost 4 bases at V and 2 bases at J; junction bases unmatched: 7. Germline V gene sequence: CDR1 PRHDT, CDR2 FYEKMQ (reference sequence). CDR3 length: 17 residues. This CDR3 is CASSSQSSGGDTDTQYF. The CDR3 DNA sequence: TGTGCCAGCAGCTCACAGTCTAGCGGGGGGGACACAGATACGCAGTATTTT.

This clone was recorded only once. Here the CDR3 DNA reads TGTGCCGCTGGACTAGCGCCGGGGGAGCAGTTCTTC. Translated, it gives CAAGLAPGEQFF. The genes are TRBV28 and TRBJ2-1; TRBD2 agrees at 9 bases. After removal of 11 bases from V and 10 bases from J, the junction contained 9 bases not matched to a gene. Germline V lookup: CDR1 MDHEN, CDR2 SYDVKM. This CDR3 is 12 amino acids long.

The V gene is TRBV28, the J gene TRBJ2-2; 10 positions agree with TRBD2. This CDR3 has 19 residues. Germline V CDR1 and CDR2: MDHEN, SYDVKM. J gave up 0 bases and V 2 bases, and 9 bases lay outside the gene matches. DNA of the CDR3: TGTGCCAGCAGTTTAACGCTCCAGCGGGAGGGTTCGAACACCGGGGAGCTGTTTTTT. As protein: CASSLTLQREGSNTGELFF. Complete variable domain (other parts from reference TRBV28 and TRBJ2-2): DVKVTQSSRYLVKRTGEKVFLECVQDMDHENMFWYRQDPGLGLRLIYFSYDVKMKEKGDIPEGYSVSREKKERFSLILESASTNQTSMYLCASSLTLQREGSNTGELFFGEGSRLTVL.

The rearrangement links TRBV5-1 to TRBJ1-1; 10 nucleotides match TRBD1. Germline V gene lookup returns CDR1 SGHRS and CDR2 YFSETQ. The CDR3 sequence is 15 residues long. The V gene end was trimmed by 2 bases and the J gene end by 3 bases; junction bases not matched to a gene: 4. The CDR3 loop reads CASSFVGQGDTEAFF. The CDR3 coding sequence is TGCGCCAGCAGCTTCGTAGGACAGGGGGACACTGAAGCTTTCTTT.

V gene TRBV5-1 combines with J gene TRBJ1-2, with a possible D match to TRBD1 (5 bases). The CDR3 extends over 13 amino acids. Per germline, CDR1 SGHRS and CDR2 YFSETQ. Trimming took 4 bases from V and 2 from J, leaving 9 bases between them. CDR3 region: CASSPGLNYGYTF. The DNA for the CDR3 is TGCGCCAGCAGCCCGGGACTAAACTATGGCTACACCTTC. Complete variable domain (other parts from reference TRBV5-1 and TRBJ1-2): KAGVTQTPRYLIKTRGQQVTLSCSPISGHRSVSWYQQTPGQGLQFLFEYFSETQRNKGNFPGRFSGRQFSNSRSEMNVSTLELGDSALYLCASSPGLNYGYTFGSGTRLTVV.

This clone appeared a single time. In DNA, the CDR3 is TGTGCCAGCAGCCCCGCCCGAGGGGGCCGAATGCAGTACTTC. The encoded protein is CASSPARGGRMQYF. This chain connects TRBV3-1 (or the pseudogene TRBV3-2) to TRBJ2-7; TRBD1 agrees at 7 bases. Germline loops: CDR1 LGHDT, CDR2 YNNKEL (reference sequence). The CDR3 totals 14 residues. The V and J ends lost 4 bases and 9 bases, in that order; junction bases with no gene match: 12.

The chain recombines TRBV7-4 with TRBJ1-5; 8 bases map to TRBD1. V trimming: 0 bases; J trimming: 4 bases; junction bases outside the gene matches: 14. This CDR3 has 19 amino acids. Germline values: CDR1 SGHVT, CDR2 SQSDAQ. CDR3 in DNA: TGTGCCAGCAGCTTAGCAAGAACGGACAGGGAAAAATCGAATCAGCCCCAGCATTTT. It translates to CASSLARTDREKSNQPQHF.

The chain recombines TRBV4-2 with TRBJ1-5, with 7 bases lining up with TRBD1. The junction had 5 bases not matched to a gene; V was cut back by 3 bases and J by 3 bases. Germline CDR1 reads LGHNA; CDR2 reads YNFKEQ. The CDR3 sequence is 15 residues long. The CDR3 here is CASSQVDRANQPQHF. The CDR3 coding sequence is TGTGCCAGCAGCCAGGTCGACAGGGCCAATCAGCCCCAGCATTTT.

The gene calls are TRBV7-8 and TRBJ1-5; no definite D call. Germline V gene sequence: CDR1 SGHVS, CDR2 FQNEAQ. Trimming shortened V by 2 bases and J by 10 bases, and 12 bases separated the two germline ends. CDR3 size: 13 residues. The CDR3 DNA is TGTGCCAGCAGCTTATCGCAGACTGCCCCCCAGCATTTT. It is translated as CASSLSQTAPQHF.

The genes are TRBV15 and TRBJ2-5; D is uncertain. This CDR3 has 13 residues. The V end lost 0 bases, the J end lost 3 bases, and 5 bases lay between the germline ends. The germline gives CDR1 LNHNV, CDR2 YYDKDF (reference sequence). The CDR3 loop is CATSRDSEETQYF. The CDR3 DNA is TGTGCCACCAGCAGAGATAGTGAAGAGACCCAGTACTTC.

This chain links TRBV9 with TRBJ2-2; 8 nucleotides match TRBD2. Germline values: CDR1 SGDLS, CDR2 YYNGEE. The CDR3 contains 14 residues. The V segment lost 7 bases and the J segment 5 bases; nucleotides outside the gene matches: 7. CDR3 loop: CASRSGGPTGELFF. The DNA of the CDR3 is TGTGCCAGCCGAAGCGGGGGCCCTACCGGGGAGCTGTTTTTT.

This clone was detected once. The rearrangement links TRBV5-1 to TRBJ2-6; tentative D call: TRBD1 (5 bases). This CDR3 region has 17 residues. CDR1 and CDR2 from the germline V gene are SGHRS and YFSETQ. Trimming shortened V by 0 bases and J by 0 bases, and 10 bases separated the two germline ends. The CDR3 bases are TGCGCCAGCAGCTTGGCAGGGCAGAACTCTGGGGCCAACGTCCTGACTTTC. This translates into CASSLAGQNSGANVLTF.

There are a few counts of this clone. The chain joins TRBV5-6 to TRBJ2-3; D is possibly TRBD1 (6 bases). The germline V and J ends were trimmed by 4 bases and 3 bases, with 18 bases remaining between them. CDR1 and CDR2 from the germline V gene are SGHDT and YYEEEE. This CDR3 has 16 residues. Written as DNA, the CDR3 is TGTGCCAGCAGCCCAGGATGGGGGCTCGGGACAGATACGCAGTATTTT. This codes for CASSPGWGLGTDTQYF.

This chain joins TRBV12-3 or TRBV12-4 and TRBJ2-3; the D gene is possibly TRBD1 (5 bases). The CDR3 is 13 residues long. The V end was cut by 7 bases, the J end by 7 bases, with 15 bases between. CDR3 amino acids: CASIRAGANTQYF. The CDR3 nucleotides read TGTGCCAGCATCAGGGCAGGCGCGAATACGCAGTATTTT.

The chain recombines TRBV2 with TRBJ1-4; D is undetermined. V was shortened by 4 bases and J by 7 bases, with 7 bases between the two germline ends. CDR1 is SNHLY and CDR2 is FYNNEI in the germline V gene. This CDR3 is built from 12 residues. The CDR3 loop is CASSGPIEKLFF. CDR3 in DNA: TGTGCCAGCAGTGGCCCTATTGAAAAACTGTTTTTT.

This clone was seen once. This chain uses TRBV7-2 with TRBJ2-1, with TRBD2 matching 8 bases. CDR1 is SGHTA and CDR2 is FQGNSA in the germline V gene. The junction had 5 bases not matched to a gene; V was cut back by 3 bases and J by 4 bases. This CDR3 is 15 amino acids long. DNA for the CDR3: TGTGCCAGCAGCTTTAGCGGGGCTAGGTACAATGAGCAGTTCTTC. Amino acid sequence: CASSFSGARYNEQFF.

The rearrangement uses TRBV10-2 and TRBJ2-7; 8 bases are a match to TRBD1. The trim removed 5 bases at V and 4 bases at J, leaving 10 bases unmatched. The CDR3 runs to 15 residues. Germline CDR1 WSHSY, CDR2 SAAADI. The CDR3 protein is CASSYPGQAVYEQYF. The CDR3 nucleotides read TGCGCCAGCAGTTATCCGGGACAGGCAGTATACGAGCAGTACTTC.